A single sample is the source of the 14 T cell receptor beta chains below, sequenced in a study of T cell repertoires in cytomegalovirus infection. One entry per CDR3 protein results from TCRdb running MiXCR on the reads. The sample has fewer than 200,000 distinct CDR3 sequences; less than 25% are singletons. Their target antigens are unknown. The starting material was CD8+ T cells from cultured PBMCs, obtained from culture after CMV antigen stimulation. These receptors all come from a human donor in good health (CMV status not recorded). Some clones in this sample may be carry-over from other donors' samples.

V usage is TRBV10-2 and J usage is TRBJ1-1; 7 bases line up with TRBD1. The ends lost 3 bases at V and 6 bases at J; junction bases unmatched: 10. CDR1 is WSHSY and CDR2 is SAAADI in the germline V gene. The CDR3 covers 15 residues. CDR3 sequence: CASSEASTGSPEAFF. In nucleotides, the CDR3 is TGCGCCAGCAGTGAAGCTTCGACAGGGTCTCCTGAAGCTTTCTTT.

The chain uses TRBV6-2 or TRBV6-3 and TRBJ1-1, with 7 bases aligning to TRBD1. The CDR3 contains 13 residues. The V segment lost 11 bases and the J segment 5 bases; nucleotides outside the gene matches: 11. CDR1 is MNHEY and CDR2 is SVGEGT in the germline V gene. CDR3 DNA sequence: TGTGCCGCGACACAGGGGAAGAGGACTGAAGCTTTCTTT. Its translation is CAATQGKRTEAFF.

The sample holds a few counts of this clonotype. This rearrangement joins TRBV7-2 to TRBJ2-3, with D unresolved. Trimming removed 5 bases at V and 5 bases at J, with 11 bases between. The CDR3 runs 13 residues. Germline V lookup: CDR1 SGHTA, CDR2 FQGNSA. CDR3 sequence (DNA): TGTGCCAGCAGCCCCTCCCAGGAAGATACGCAGTATTTT. It is translated as CASSPSQEDTQYF.

The chain joins TRBV6-6 to TRBJ1-1; D is unclear. Trimming removed 4 bases at V and 6 bases at J, with 3 bases between. From germline, CDR1 is MNHNY and CDR2 SVGAGI (reference sequence). The CDR3 is 10 residues long. The CDR3 is CASSLSEAFF. The CDR3 region has the DNA TGTGCCAGCAGTTTGTCTGAAGCTTTCTTT.

This clonotype was seen a few times. The rearrangement uses TRBV19 and TRBJ2-1; 9 bases are a match to TRBD1. Germline assignment: CDR1 LNHDA and CDR2 SQIVND (reference sequence). The CDR3 has 13 amino acids. V dropped 4 bases and J dropped 8; count of bases not matched to a gene: 3. CDR3: CASSNDRGDEQFF. In nucleotides, the CDR3 is TGTGCCAGTAGTAATGACAGGGGGGATGAGCAGTTCTTC.

The chain links TRBV4-3 to TRBJ2-2, with 11 bases lining up with TRBD1. Germline CDR1 and CDR2: LGHNA and YSLEER. The V gene end was trimmed by 3 bases and the J gene end by 3 bases; junction bases not matched to a gene: 3. The CDR3 contains 16 residues. The CDR3 loop reads CASSHPGQGDTGELFF. CDR3 DNA: TGCGCCAGCAGCCACCCGGGACAGGGGGACACCGGGGAGCTGTTTTTT.

This chain connects TRBV5-6 to TRBJ2-7; D could derive from TRBD1 or TRBD2 (5 bases each). V was shortened by 3 bases and J by 6 bases, with 16 bases between the two germline ends. The germline CDR1 and CDR2 sequences are SGHDT and YYEEEE. The CDR3 consists of 14 residues. The CDR3 reads CASSYLGDPGEQYF. CDR3 nucleotide sequence: TGTGCCAGCAGCTACCTGGGGGACCCCGGCGAGCAGTACTTC.

This clonotype turned up a few times. V gene TRBV5-1 combines with J gene TRBJ1-6, with TRBD1 identical over 9 bases. Looked up from germline, CDR1 is SGHRS and CDR2 is YFSETQ. CDR3 size: 16 residues. J was trimmed by 3 bases and V by 1 base; bases with no gene match: 2. The CDR3 region has the DNA TGCGCCAGCAGCTTGACGGGACAGGGCTATAATTCACCCCTCCACTTT. It encodes CASSLTGQGYNSPLHF.

This clonotype was observed a few times. The CDR3 nucleotides are TGTGCCAGTAGTCCGGCAGGGAGGCTCACCGACTATGGCTACACCTTC. Translating gives CASSPAGRLTDYGYTF. The chain combines TRBV19 with TRBJ1-2; possible D gene TRBD1, 5 bases. Looked up from germline, CDR1 is LNHDA and CDR2 is SQIVND (reference sequence). The CDR3 has 16 residues. Trimming shortened V by 5 bases and J by 3 bases, and 19 bases separated the two germline ends.

The table lists this clonotype with a few counts. This chain links TRBV7-9 with TRBJ1-1, with 9 bases matching TRBD1. This CDR3 region has 16 residues. The ends lost 5 bases at V and 5 bases at J; junction bases unmatched: 12. The germline CDR1 and CDR2 sequences are SEHNR and FQNEAQ (reference sequence). This CDR3 is CASSPPDRGSRTEAFF. The CDR3 coding sequence is TGTGCCAGCAGCCCTCCGGACAGGGGAAGTCGGACTGAAGCTTTCTTT.

This chain uses TRBV6-5 with TRBJ1-1; D gene uncertain. The CDR3 runs 13 residues. Trimming took off 3 bases at V and 1 base at J, with 6 bases between the two ends. Germline loops: CDR1 MNHEY, CDR2 SVGAGI. The CDR3 coding sequence is TGTGCCAGCAGTTATGGTGGGAACACTGAAGCTTTCTTT. This encodes CASSYGGNTEAFF.

This clonotype was counted a few times. This sequence joins TRBV6-6 and TRBJ1-6; 10 bases are shared with TRBD1. Germline-derived CDR1 and CDR2 are MNHNY and SVGAGI (reference sequence). V shed 5 bases and J 10 bases; nucleotides not matched to a gene: 8. The CDR3 spans 15 residues. This CDR3 reads CASSAGDRGLSPLHF. CDR3 bases: TGTGCCAGCAGTGCCGGGGACAGGGGATTATCACCCCTCCACTTT.

This clonotype has ten or more counts. This chain uses TRBV7-2 with TRBJ1-1; D unresolved. This CDR3 is built from 15 residues. The germline V and J ends were trimmed by 1 base and 0 bases, with 9 bases remaining between them. Germline CDR1 reads SGHTA; CDR2 reads FQGNSA. The CDR3 sequence: CASSLVEELNTEAFF. The CDR3 DNA sequence: TGTGCCAGCAGCTTAGTAGAGGAACTGAACACTGAAGCTTTCTTT.

This clonotype appeared a few times. The chain has TRBV4-1 and TRBJ1-2; no reliable D call. Germline assignment: CDR1 MGHRA and CDR2 YSYEKL. Trimming left V 1 base short and J 2 bases short, with 8 bases between. There are 14 residues in the CDR3. The DNA of the CDR3 is TGCGCCAGCAGCCAAGTTGGCCAGAACTATGGCTACACCTTC. It encodes CASSQVGQNYGYTF.